This T cell receptor (beta chain) was captured in a study of T cells after posttransplantation cyclophosphamide. CDR1 is SGHDT and CDR2 is YYEEEE in the germline V gene. Trimming shortened V by 4 bases and J by 8 bases, and 7 bases separated the two germline ends. The CDR3 spans 11 residues. Busulfan-fludarabine conditioning, marrow transplant, and cyclophosphamide on days +3 and +4 were administered. The method was immunoSEQ multiplex PCR; TCRdb's version includes in-frame clones alone and lacks a portion of them. In the table there are around 2,400 clones, around three quarters of which are singletons.

Sample: PBMCs, taken after allogeneic stem cell transplant with posttransplant cyclophosphamide. This receptor was taken from a male patient aged 55 to 70 who received an allogeneic stem cell transplant from a related donor and was CMV-positive. These T cells may partly come from the graft donor. The chain employs TRBV5-6 and TRBJ1-3; D gene unclear. CDR3 in DNA: TGTGCCAGCAGCCGGGTTGACACCATATATTTT. Protein: CASSRVDTIYF.